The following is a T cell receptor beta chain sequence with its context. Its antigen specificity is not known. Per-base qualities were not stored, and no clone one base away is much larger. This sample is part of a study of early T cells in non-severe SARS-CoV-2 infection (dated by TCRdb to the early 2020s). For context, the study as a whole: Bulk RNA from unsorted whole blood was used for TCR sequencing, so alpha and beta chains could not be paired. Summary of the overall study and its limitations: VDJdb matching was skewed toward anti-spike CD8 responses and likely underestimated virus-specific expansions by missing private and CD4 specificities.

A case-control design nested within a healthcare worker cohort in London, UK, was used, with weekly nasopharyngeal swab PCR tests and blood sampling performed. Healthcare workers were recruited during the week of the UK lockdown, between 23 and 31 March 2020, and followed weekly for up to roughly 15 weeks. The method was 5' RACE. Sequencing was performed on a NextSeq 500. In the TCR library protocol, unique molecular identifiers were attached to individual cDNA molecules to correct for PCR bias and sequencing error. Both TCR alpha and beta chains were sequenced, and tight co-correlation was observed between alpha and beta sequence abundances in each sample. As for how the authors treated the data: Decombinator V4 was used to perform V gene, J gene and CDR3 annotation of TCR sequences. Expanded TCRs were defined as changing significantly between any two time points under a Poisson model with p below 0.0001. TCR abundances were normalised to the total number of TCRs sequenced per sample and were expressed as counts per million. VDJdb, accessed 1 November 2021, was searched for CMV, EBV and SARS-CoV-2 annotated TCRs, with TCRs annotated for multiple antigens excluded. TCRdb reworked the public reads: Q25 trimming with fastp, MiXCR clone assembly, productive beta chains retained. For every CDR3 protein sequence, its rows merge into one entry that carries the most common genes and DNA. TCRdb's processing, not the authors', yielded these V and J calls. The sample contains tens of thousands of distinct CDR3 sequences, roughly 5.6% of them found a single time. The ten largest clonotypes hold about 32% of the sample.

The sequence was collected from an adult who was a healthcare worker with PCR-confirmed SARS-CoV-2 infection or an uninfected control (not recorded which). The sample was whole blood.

Read as DNA, the sequence is TGTGCCAGCAGCCAAACGGACAGGGTTGCGGGAAGGGCCACTGAAGCTTTCTTT. This is translated as CASSQTDRVAGRATEAFF. The chain is encoded by TRBV7-9 joined to TRBJ1-1; 8 of the junction bases match TRBD1. The junction shows trimming of 5 bases on V and 4 bases on J, and the gene matches do not reach 18 bases of it. CDR1 and CDR2, looked up from the germline V gene (reference sequence), are SEHNR and FQNEAQ. The CDR3 runs 18 amino acids, cysteine and phenylalanine included. The only DNA kept is the CDR3, 54 bases in frame from the first base. When the CDR3 is completed using the reference TRBV7-9 and TRBJ1-1 genes on either side, the full variable domain is DTGVSQNPRHKITKRGQNVTFRCDPISEHNRLYWYRQTLGQGPEFLTYFQNEAQLEKSRLLSDRFSAERPKGSFSTLEIQRTEQGDSAMYLCASSQTDRVAGRATEAFFGQGTRLTVV.